This T cell receptor (beta chain) stems from a study of shared clonotypes between healthy human individuals. Study conclusions and caveats: Collection of samples was limited to blood; tissue repertoires likely differ.

Turning to this clone: Its target is unknown.

The donor population consisted of healthy HIV-negative adults with no recent acute infections or vaccinations. Germline values: CDR1 SGHNT, CDR2 YENEEA. CDR3 size: 16 residues. Trimming removed 5 bases from V and 0 bases from J, with 11 bases in between. Each subset's genomic DNA was shared equally among a number of immunoSEQ plates. Unsorted PBMCs provided DNA that was sequenced on ten immunoSEQ deep assay plates. Profiling relied on immunoSEQ multiplex PCR, and the TCRdb table lists in-frame clones only, not all of them. The sample contains about 460,000 clones, approximately 71% of which appear only once.

The sequence was obtained from a woman aged 40 to 50 in good health. Some clones in this sample may be carry-over from other donors' samples. The sequenced sample was PBMCs. This chain connects TRBV11-3 to TRBJ2-6; tentative D call: TRBD2 (5 bases). The CDR3 region is CASSLGVGSGANVLTF. The CDR3 DNA sequence: TGTGCCAGCAGCCTCGGGGTGGGCTCTGGGGCCAACGTCCTGACTTTC.